This entry lists 29 T cell receptor beta chains sequenced from one sample in a study of shared clonotypes between healthy human individuals. The protocol was immunoSEQ multiplex PCR, while the TCRdb copy is restricted to in-frame clones and leaves out a portion. The table records around 700,000 clones, roughly 94% of them present only once. It was CD45RO-negative cells, positively selected for CCR7, that made up naive CD8 cells, with terminally differentiated effector memory CD45RA+ cells excluded. The material sequenced was naive CD8+ T cells sorted from blood. Receptor source: a man in his thirties or forties in good health.

DNA of the CDR3: TGTGCCAGCAGTGCGGGACAGGTCATCCAGCCCCAGCATTTT. Translating it yields CASSAGQVIQPQHF. V is TRBV27 and J is TRBJ1-5; TRBD1 matches 8 bases. There are 14 residues in the CDR3. V shed 5 bases and J 7 bases; nucleotides not matched to a gene: 7. Germline values: CDR1 MNHEY, CDR2 SMNVEV (reference sequence).

To note about this clone: This sample also contains other DNA sequences that code for the same CDR3. The chain couples TRBV7-6 to TRBJ2-7, with TRBD2 identical over 9 bases. The CDR3 contains 14 residues. With 5 bases clipped from V and 3 bases from J, the junction kept 5 bases outside the gene matches. CDR1 is SGHVS and CDR2 is FNYEAQ in the germline V gene. CDR3 in amino acids: CASSLGTSSYEQYF. Written as DNA, the CDR3 is TGTGCCAGCAGCCTCGGGACTAGCAGCTACGAGCAGTACTTC.

The chain couples TRBV5-4 to TRBJ2-3; 7 bases are shared with TRBD1. The germline V gene encodes CDR1 SGHNT and CDR2 YYREEE (reference sequence). After removal of 6 bases from V and 6 bases from J, the junction contained 7 bases not matched to a gene. There are 13 residues in the CDR3. The CDR3 sequence is CASNEDRTDTQYF. In nucleotides, the CDR3 is TGTGCCAGCAACGAGGACAGGACGGATACGCAGTATTTT.

The chain has TRBV6-6 and TRBJ2-7, with TRBD1 identical over 9 bases. V shed 6 bases, J shed 4 bases, and the junction held 13 bases outside the gene matches. Per germline, CDR1 MNHNY and CDR2 SVGAGI (reference sequence). The CDR3 is 16 residues long. The CDR3 loop is CASRISPGQGEYEQYF. The DNA for the CDR3 is TGTGCCAGCAGGATATCCCCGGGACAGGGAGAATACGAGCAGTACTTC.

The chain carries TRBV6-5 and TRBJ1-4, with 10 bases lining up with TRBD1. Germline loops: CDR1 MNHEY, CDR2 SVGAGI. This CDR3 has 14 residues. Losses at the gene ends were 7 bases for V and 3 bases for J; bases not matched to a gene: 2. CDR3 in amino acids: CASNDRGPNEKLFF. The CDR3 DNA follows: TGTGCCAGCAACGACAGGGGGCCTAATGAAAAACTGTTTTTT.

CDR3 sequence reads: CASLRGERYQETQYF. The CDR3 nucleotides read TGTGCCAGCCTCCGAGGGGAACGGTACCAAGAGACCCAGTACTTC. This chain connects TRBV6-1 to TRBJ2-5; D assignment may be TRBD1 or TRBD2 (5 bases each). The CDR3 is 15 amino acids. The germline V gene has CDR1 MNHNS and CDR2 SASEGT. V was pared by 8 bases and J by 0 bases, with 16 bases between.

The chain uses TRBV4-1 and TRBJ2-7; possibly TRBD1 for D (5 bases). Trimming took 1 base from V and 1 from J, leaving 11 bases between them. The CDR3 has 15 amino acids. The germline gives CDR1 MGHRA, CDR2 YSYEKL. CDR3 sequence: CASSQGIQGSYEQYF. As DNA, the CDR3 is TGCGCCAGCAGCCAAGGTATCCAGGGATCCTACGAGCAGTACTTC.

The rearrangement joins TRBV7-9 to TRBJ1-4, with D maybe TRBD1 (5 bases). This CDR3 is built from 15 residues. Trimming took 5 bases from V and 6 from J, leaving 16 bases between them. CDR1 is SEHNR and CDR2 is FQNEAQ in the germline V gene (reference sequence). The CDR3 DNA sequence: TGTGCCAGCAGCCCTTGGGGGTCGAACGATGAAAAACTGTTTTTT. Translated: CASSPWGSNDEKLFF.

This chain uses TRBV5-5 with TRBJ2-7, with no clear D. Trimming removed 2 bases at V and 0 bases at J, with 9 bases between. Germline CDR1 SGHKS, CDR2 YYEKEE (reference sequence). CDR3 length: 14 amino acids. CDR3 sequence: CASSLGAASYEQYF. CDR3 in DNA: TGTGCCAGCAGCTTAGGTGCTGCCTCCTACGAGCAGTACTTC.

This chain uses TRBV1 with TRBJ2-6; the D call in the table, TRBD2, was not verified against the DNA. TRBV1 is recorded as a pseudogene. The CDR3 runs 17 residues. The CDR3 sequence: CTSSACSLCTRANVLTF. The DNA of the CDR3 is TGCACCAGCAGCGCTTGTAGTTTGTGCACTCGGGCCAACGTCCTGACTTTC.

The rearrangement joins TRBV28 to TRBJ2-7, with D unresolved. The germline V gene has CDR1 MDHEN and CDR2 SYDVKM. V lost 5 bases, J lost 3 bases, and 11 bases lay in between. This CDR3 is 13 amino acids long. CDR3 region: CASSPRHIYEQYF. In DNA, the CDR3 is TGTGCCAGCAGTCCGAGACACATCTACGAGCAGTACTTC.

CDR3 protein: CASSPGQGSWYEQYF. DNA of the CDR3: TGTGCCAGCAGTCCAGGACAGGGGAGCTGGTACGAGCAGTACTTC. The rearrangement uses TRBV2 and TRBJ2-7, with 9 bases identical to TRBD1. J gave up 4 bases and V 5 bases, and 9 bases lay outside the gene matches. Germline assignment: CDR1 SNHLY and CDR2 FYNNEI. CDR3 length: 15 amino acids.

The genes are TRBV29-1 and TRBJ1-5, with unresolved D. This CDR3 has 14 amino acids. The V end was cut by 1 base, the J end by 0 bases, with 7 bases between. CDR1 is SQVTM and CDR2 is ANQGSEA in the germline V gene. CDR3: CSVEGIDSNQPQHF. The CDR3 DNA follows: TGCAGCGTTGAAGGGATAGATAGCAATCAGCCCCAGCATTTT.

V usage is TRBV5-6 and J usage is TRBJ2-5; D perhaps matches TRBD1 (6 bases). Between the trimmed V and J ends, which lost 0 bases and 4 bases, there was a span of 10 bases. Per the germline V gene, CDR1 is SGHDT and CDR2 is YYEEEE. The CDR3 is 14 residues long. The DNA for the CDR3 is TGTGCCAGCAGCTTGGGGGACATCGGAGAGACCCAGTACTTC. Residues: CASSLGDIGETQYF.

This clone was seen only a few times. This chain connects TRBV28 to TRBJ2-7, with D unresolved. Trimming took 4 bases from V and 0 from J, leaving 4 bases between them. Germline assignment: CDR1 MDHEN and CDR2 SYDVKM. This CDR3 region has 12 residues. CDR3 sequence: CASSYDSYEQYF. The DNA for the CDR3 is TGTGCCAGCAGTTACGACTCCTACGAGCAGTACTTC.

This clone has a single count. The V gene is TRBV7-9, the J gene TRBJ2-1, with D possibly TRBD2 on 7 matching bases. Germline V gives CDR1 SEHNR, CDR2 FQNEAQ (reference sequence). Between the trimmed V and J ends, which lost 3 bases and 8 bases, there was a span of 17 bases. CDR3 length: 15 residues. The CDR3 DNA is TGTGCCAGCAGCTTCTATTGGGGGGGCCACGATGAGCAGTTCTTC. Translation: CASSFYWGGHDEQFF.

The chain uses TRBV11-2 and TRBJ2-7; tentative D call: TRBD1 (6 bases). The CDR3 loop spans 13 amino acids. Germline V gene data show CDR1 as SGHAT and CDR2 as FQNNGV. Trimming removed 5 bases from V and 8 bases from J, with 16 bases in between. The CDR3 protein is CASSPSPDSQQYF. As DNA, the CDR3 is TGTGCCAGCAGCCCTAGTCCGGACAGCCAGCAGTACTTC.

The chain links TRBV6-4 to TRBJ2-3, with a weak D call TRBD2 (5 bases). CDR1 is MRHNA and CDR2 is SNTAGT in the germline V gene. Trimming left V 6 bases short and J 0 bases short, with 19 bases between. The length of the CDR3 is 17 residues. The CDR3 bases are TGTGCCAGCAGCCCCCCGAGGAGGCCCACTAGCACAGATACGCAGTATTTT. Protein sequence: CASSPPRRPTSTDTQYF.

The gene calls are TRBV6-5 and TRBJ1-1, with TRBD1 as a possible D gene (5 bases). Per the germline V gene, CDR1 is MNHEY and CDR2 is SVGAGI. The V end lost 6 bases, the J end lost 6 bases, and 14 bases lay between the germline ends. The CDR3 is 13 amino acids. Here the CDR3 DNA reads TGTGCCAGCAGAATTGGCTCGGGGGCTGAAGCTTTCTTT. Protein: CASRIGSGAEAFF.

V usage is TRBV6-1 and J usage is TRBJ2-1; D ambiguous. The CDR3 consists of 15 residues. CDR1 is MNHNS and CDR2 is SASEGT in the germline V gene. The V end was cut by 2 bases, the J end by 3 bases, with 11 bases between. The CDR3 here is CASSEFPTDYNEQFF. The CDR3 DNA reads as TGTGCCAGCAGTGAATTTCCCACAGACTACAATGAGCAGTTCTTC.

This chain joins TRBV7-9 and TRBJ2-1; 7 positions match TRBD2. With 0 bases clipped from V and 4 bases from J, the junction kept 9 bases outside the gene matches. There are 17 residues in the CDR3. The germline CDR1 and CDR2 sequences are SEHNR and FQNEAQ (reference sequence). CDR3 coding DNA: TGTGCCAGCAGCTTAGCGGAGGTTAGCGGGCGATACAATGAGCAGTTCTTC. Protein product: CASSLAEVSGRYNEQFF.

The chain carries TRBV5-6 and TRBJ2-7, with no clear D. V lost 2 bases to trimming and J lost 3 bases, with 12 bases between them. Germline V gives CDR1 SGHDT, CDR2 YYEEEE. CDR3 size: 14 residues. The CDR3 protein is CASSFTGGHYEQYF. The CDR3 DNA is TGTGCCAGCAGCTTCACGGGTGGGCACTACGAGCAGTACTTC.

This clone has only one observation. The J gene is TRBJ1-2, the V gene TRBV13, with unresolved D. The germline gives CDR1 PRHDT, CDR2 FYEKMQ (reference sequence). This CDR3 comprises 15 residues. V lost 4 bases and J 7 bases, leaving 19 bases between the germline ends. The CDR3 DNA sequence: TGTGCCAGCAGCTCAGACGTGGACTCCCTTCGTGGCTACACCTTC. This translates into CASSSDVDSLRGYTF.

This clone came up a few times. V gene TRBV15 combines with J gene TRBJ2-3; D gene uncertain. The V gene lost 1 base and the J gene lost 6 bases, with 8 bases spanning the gap. This CDR3 comprises 13 residues. The germline V gene has CDR1 LNHNV and CDR2 YYDKDF (reference sequence). This chain's CDR3 is CATSRVPGDTQYF. The CDR3 bases are TGTGCCACCAGCAGAGTCCCTGGGGATACGCAGTATTTT.

The chain joins TRBV19 to TRBJ1-2, with unresolved D. Germline CDR1 LNHDA, CDR2 SQIVND (reference sequence). The CDR3 is made up of 14 amino acids. Trimming cost V 1 base and J 0 bases, with 6 bases left between them. The CDR3 reads CASSIASSNYGYTF. The CDR3 nucleotides read TGTGCCAGTAGTATAGCCAGTTCTAACTATGGCTACACCTTC.

This sequence joins TRBV7-9 and TRBJ2-4; no firm D call. The V gene lost 5 bases and the J gene lost 0 bases, with 5 bases spanning the gap. The CDR3 spans 13 residues. Germline V gene data show CDR1 as SEHNR and CDR2 as FQNEAQ (reference sequence). CDR3 DNA: TGTGCCAGCAGCCACAAAGCCAAAAACATTCAGTACTTC. Its protein is CASSHKAKNIQYF.

This clone appeared a single time. V usage is TRBV4-3 and J usage is TRBJ2-3; tentatively, D is TRBD1 (5 bases). Germline V CDR1 and CDR2: LGHNA, YSLEER. Trimming cost V 2 bases and J 2 bases, with 17 bases left between them. The CDR3 extends over 17 amino acids. Here the CDR3 DNA reads TGCGCCAGCAGCCAATCCCAGGGTCCTTCCCCCACAGATACGCAGTATTTT. Amino acid sequence: CASSQSQGPSPTDTQYF.

The chain carries TRBV9 and TRBJ2-7; 7 bases match TRBD1. In germline, CDR1 is SGDLS, CDR2 YYNGEE. The V gene end was trimmed by 4 bases and the J gene end by 3 bases; junction bases not matched to a gene: 7. This CDR3 spans 14 amino acids. CDR3 in DNA: TGTGCCAGCAGCCCCGGGGACAGAAACTACGAGCAGTACTTC. Its translation is CASSPGDRNYEQYF. Looking up the rest from reference TRBV9 and TRBJ2-7 gives the full variable domain: DSGVTQTPKHLITATGQRVTLRCSPRSGDLSVYWYQQSLDQGLQFLIQYYNGEERAKGNILERFSAQQFPDLHSELNLSSLELGDSALYFCASSPGDRNYEQYFGPGTRLTVT.

The rearrangement joins TRBV6-1 to TRBJ2-5; TRBD2 aligns across 11 bases. Per the germline V gene, CDR1 is MNHNS and CDR2 is SASEGT. CDR3 length: 15 residues. Losses at the gene ends were 6 bases for V and 5 bases for J; bases not matched to a gene: 8. The CDR3 nucleotides are TGTGCCAGCAGCGGACCTAGCGGGAGGTATGAGACCCAGTACTTC. It is translated as CASSGPSGRYETQYF.